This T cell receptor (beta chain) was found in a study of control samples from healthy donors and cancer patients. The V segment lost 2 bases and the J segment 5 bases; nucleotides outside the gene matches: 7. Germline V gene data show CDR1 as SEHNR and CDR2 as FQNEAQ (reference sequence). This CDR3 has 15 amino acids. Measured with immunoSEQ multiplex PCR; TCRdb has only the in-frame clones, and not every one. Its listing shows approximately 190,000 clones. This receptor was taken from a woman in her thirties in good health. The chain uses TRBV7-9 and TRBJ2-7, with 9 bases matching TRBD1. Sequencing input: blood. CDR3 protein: CASSLMGTGPHEQYF. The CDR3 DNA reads TGTGCCAGCAGCTTAATGGGGACAGGGCCCCACGAGCAGTACTTC.